This T cell receptor beta chain was documented in a study of T cells in Graves' hyperthyroidism and ophthalmopathy. Study findings and constraints: Ophthalmopathy was model-predicted a median approximately 6.9 months pre-onset. Classification by a 13 V-J model distinguished ophthalmopathy from stable hyperthyroidism.

This clonotype was seen more than once but under ten times. Antigen: not known. No progression to ophthalmopathy during 18 months of follow-up defined stable disease. Patients with uncontrolled infections, other autoimmune diseases, pregnancy or lactation were excluded. Using RNA transcripts as the source, TCR beta CDR3 regions were amplified. The HTBI primer set drove a first-round RT-PCR of the TCR CDR3. TCRdb itself ran the multiplex PCR reads through MiXCR, one entry per CDR3 protein. The sample holds 560,000 or so distinct CDR3 sequences, roughly 50% seen once. The sequenced sample consisted of peripheral blood or thyroid tissue (not recorded which). This clonotype originated in a woman under 30 with Graves' hyperthyroidism.

This CDR3 is CASTGTYEQYF. The CDR3 DNA follows: TGTGCCAGCACCGGGACCTACGAGCAGTACTTC. The rearrangement uses TRBV7-9 and TRBJ2-7; the D gene is possibly TRBD2 (5 bases). Trimming cost V 7 bases and J 2 bases, with 6 bases left between them. The CDR3 spans 11 residues. Germline V CDR1 and CDR2: SEHNR, FQNEAQ (reference sequence).